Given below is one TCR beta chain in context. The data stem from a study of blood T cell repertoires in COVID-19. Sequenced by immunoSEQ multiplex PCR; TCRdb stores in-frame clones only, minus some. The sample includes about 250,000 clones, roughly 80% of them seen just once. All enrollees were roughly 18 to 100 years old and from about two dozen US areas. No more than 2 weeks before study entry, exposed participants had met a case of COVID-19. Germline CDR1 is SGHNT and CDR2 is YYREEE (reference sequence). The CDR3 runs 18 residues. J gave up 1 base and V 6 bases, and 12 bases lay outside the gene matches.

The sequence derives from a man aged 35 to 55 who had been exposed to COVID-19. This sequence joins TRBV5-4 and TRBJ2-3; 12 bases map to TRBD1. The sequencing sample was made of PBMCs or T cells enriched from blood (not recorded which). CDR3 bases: TGTGCCAGCATACCGGGACAGGGGGCAACCCGTGGCACAGATACGCAGTATTTT. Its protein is CASIPGQGATRGTDTQYF. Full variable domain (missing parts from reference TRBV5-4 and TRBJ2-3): ETGVTQSPTHLIKTRGQQVTLRCSSQSGHNTVSWYQQALGQGPQFIFQYYREEENGRGNFPPRFSGLQFPNYSSELNVNALELDDSALYLCASIPGQGATRGTDTQYFGPGTRLTVL.